This TCR beta chain was sequenced during a study of blood T cells in healthy people across ages. Per the germline V gene, CDR1 is MNHEY and CDR2 is SMNVEV (reference sequence). The V gene lost 2 bases and the J gene lost 9 bases, with 14 bases spanning the gap. The length of the CDR3 is 14 residues. Regarding this clonotype: Antigen: not known.

A second about 6 to 12 cycle PCR used barcoded and J-beta primers. The study obtained at least 2.5 million CDR3-containing paired-end reads from every sample. TCRdb analysed the 5' RACE reads with MiXCR anew, one entry per CDR3 protein. The table has approximately 770,000 distinct CDR3 sequences, about three fifths seen once. The study's findings and limits: CMV status of donors was not determined, possibly confounding expanded clonotype changes. Whereas aged donors had fewer naive CD4+ cells, long-lived donors had more of them and higher diversity.

This TCR was recovered from a man aged 25 to 45 in good health. Sequencing used blood. The J gene is TRBJ2-1, the V gene TRBV27; TRBD2 is a possible D gene (6 bases). In DNA, the CDR3 is TGTGCCAGCAGTTTAATGTGGGGCGGGGCTGAGCAGTTCTTC. Its translation: CASSLMWGGAEQFF.